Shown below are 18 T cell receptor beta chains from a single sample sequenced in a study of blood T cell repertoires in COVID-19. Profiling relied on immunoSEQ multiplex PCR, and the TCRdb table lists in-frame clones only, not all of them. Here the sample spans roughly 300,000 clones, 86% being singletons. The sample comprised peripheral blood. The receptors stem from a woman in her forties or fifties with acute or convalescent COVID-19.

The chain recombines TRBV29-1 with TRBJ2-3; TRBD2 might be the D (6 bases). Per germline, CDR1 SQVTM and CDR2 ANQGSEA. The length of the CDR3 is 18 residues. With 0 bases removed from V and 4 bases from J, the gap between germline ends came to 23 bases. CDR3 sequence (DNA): TGCAGCGTTGAAGATCCCGGGAGACGACTAGACGTCCCAGATACGCAGTATTTT. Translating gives CSVEDPGRRLDVPDTQYF.

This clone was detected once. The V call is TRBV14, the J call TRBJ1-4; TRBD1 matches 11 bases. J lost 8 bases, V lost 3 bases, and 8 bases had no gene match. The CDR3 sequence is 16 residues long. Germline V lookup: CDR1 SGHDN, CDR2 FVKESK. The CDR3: CASSQTGQGALEKLFF. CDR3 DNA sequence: TGTGCCAGCAGCCAGACCGGACAGGGGGCACTGGAAAAACTGTTTTTT.

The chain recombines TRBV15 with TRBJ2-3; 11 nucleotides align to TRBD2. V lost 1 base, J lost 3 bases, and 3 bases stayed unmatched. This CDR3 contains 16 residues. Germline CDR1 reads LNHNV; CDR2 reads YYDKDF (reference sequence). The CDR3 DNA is TGTGCCACCAGCAGAGTCCGGACTAGCGGGACAGATACGCAGTATTTT. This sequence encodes CATSRVRTSGTDTQYF. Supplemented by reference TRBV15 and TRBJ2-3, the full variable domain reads DAMVIQNPRYQVTQFGKPVTLSCSQTLNHNVMYWYQQKSSQAPKLLFHYYDKDFNNEADTPDNFQSRRPNTSFCFLDIRSPGLGDTAMYLCATSRVRTSGTDTQYFGPGTRLTVL.

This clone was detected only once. DNA for the CDR3: TGTGCCAGCAGCGAAGGACAGGGGACCTACGAGCAGTACTTC. Translated: CASSEGQGTYEQYF. The chain uses TRBV9 and TRBJ2-7, with 9 bases matching TRBD1. The J segment lost 2 bases and the V segment lost 3 bases, leaving 3 bases of the junction unmatched. Germline V gives CDR1 SGDLS, CDR2 YYNGEE. The CDR3 is 14 residues long.

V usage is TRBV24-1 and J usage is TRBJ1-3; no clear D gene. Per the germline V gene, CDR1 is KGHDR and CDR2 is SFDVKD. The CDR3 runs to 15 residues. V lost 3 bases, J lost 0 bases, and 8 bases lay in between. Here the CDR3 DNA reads TGTGCCACCAGTGATCCCGTTCTCTCTGGAAACACCATATATTTT. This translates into CATSDPVLSGNTIYF.

CDR3 nucleotide sequence: TGTGCCAGCAGTGCCCTCAGGGGCTACACCTTC. This sequence encodes CASSALRGYTF. This chain connects TRBV28 to TRBJ1-2; D call uncertain. V dropped 5 bases and J dropped 8 bases, with 9 bases sitting between them. CDR1 is MDHEN and CDR2 is SYDVKM in the germline V gene. The CDR3 covers 11 residues.

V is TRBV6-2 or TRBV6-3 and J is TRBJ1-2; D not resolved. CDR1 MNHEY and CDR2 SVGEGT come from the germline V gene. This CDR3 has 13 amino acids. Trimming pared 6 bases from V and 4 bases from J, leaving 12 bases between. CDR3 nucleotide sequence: TGTGCCAGCAGCCTTCGGAGGCTCTATGGCTACACCTTC. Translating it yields CASSLRRLYGYTF.

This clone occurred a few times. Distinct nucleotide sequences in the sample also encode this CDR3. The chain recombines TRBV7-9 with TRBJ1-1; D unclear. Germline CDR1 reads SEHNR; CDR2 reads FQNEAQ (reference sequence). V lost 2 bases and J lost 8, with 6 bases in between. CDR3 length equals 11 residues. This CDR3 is CASSLTGEAFF. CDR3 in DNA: TGTGCCAGCAGCTTAACCGGGGAAGCTTTCTTT. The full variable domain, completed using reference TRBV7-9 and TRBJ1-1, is DTGVSQNPRHKITKRGQNVTFRCDPISEHNRLYWYRQTLGQGPEFLTYFQNEAQLEKSRLLSDRFSAERPKGSFSTLEIQRTEQGDSAMYLCASSLTGEAFFGQGTRLTVV.

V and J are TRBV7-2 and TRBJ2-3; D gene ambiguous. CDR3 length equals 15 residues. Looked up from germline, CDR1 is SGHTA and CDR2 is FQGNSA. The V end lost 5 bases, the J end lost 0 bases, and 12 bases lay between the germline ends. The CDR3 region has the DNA TGTGCCAGCAGCCTGGGCCAAGTTAGCACAGATACGCAGTATTTT. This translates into CASSLGQVSTDTQYF.

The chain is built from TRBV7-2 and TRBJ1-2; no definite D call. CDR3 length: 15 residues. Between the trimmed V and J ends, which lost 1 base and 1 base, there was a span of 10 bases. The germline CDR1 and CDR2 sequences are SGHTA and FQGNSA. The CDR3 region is CASSLELALNYGYTF. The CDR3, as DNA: TGTGCCAGCAGCTTAGAGTTGGCCCTTAACTATGGCTACACCTTC.

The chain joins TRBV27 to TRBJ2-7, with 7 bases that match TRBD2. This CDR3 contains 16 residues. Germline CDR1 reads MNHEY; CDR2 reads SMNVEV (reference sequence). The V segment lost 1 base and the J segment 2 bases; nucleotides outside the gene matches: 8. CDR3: CASSLLRASGPYEQYF. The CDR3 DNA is TGTGCCAGCAGTTTATTAAGGGCTAGCGGACCCTACGAGCAGTACTTC.

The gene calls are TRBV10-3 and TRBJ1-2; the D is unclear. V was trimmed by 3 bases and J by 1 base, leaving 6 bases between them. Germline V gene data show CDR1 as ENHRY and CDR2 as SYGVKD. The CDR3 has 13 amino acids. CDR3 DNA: TGTGCCATCAGTGAAGACTTTAACTATGGCTACACCTTC. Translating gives CAISEDFNYGYTF.

CDR3 amino acids: CASSVGDRDSAYEQYF. The CDR3, as DNA: TGTGCCAGCAGCGTAGGAGACCGGGACAGCGCCTACGAGCAGTACTTC. V usage is TRBV9 and J usage is TRBJ2-7; TRBD1 matches 7 bases. The CDR3 spans 16 residues. Germline CDR1 and CDR2: SGDLS and YYNGEE. V was clipped by 0 bases and J by 2 bases; unmatched bases: 8.

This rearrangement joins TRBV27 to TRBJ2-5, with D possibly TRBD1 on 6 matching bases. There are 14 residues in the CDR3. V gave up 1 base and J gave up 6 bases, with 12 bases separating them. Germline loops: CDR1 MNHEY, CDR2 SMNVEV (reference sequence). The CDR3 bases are TGTGCCAGCAGTTTATTTCAGGGGTCGAAGACCCAGTACTTC. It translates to CASSLFQGSKTQYF.

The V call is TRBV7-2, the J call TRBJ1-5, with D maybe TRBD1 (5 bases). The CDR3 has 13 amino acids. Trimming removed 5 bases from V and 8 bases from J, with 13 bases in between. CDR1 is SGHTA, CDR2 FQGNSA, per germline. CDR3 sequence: CASSPQVGEPQHF. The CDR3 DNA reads TGTGCCAGCAGCCCACAGGTGGGCGAGCCCCAGCATTTT. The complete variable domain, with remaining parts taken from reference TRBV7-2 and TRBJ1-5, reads GAGVSQSPSNKVTEKGKDVELRCDPISGHTALYWYRQSLGQGLEFLIYFQGNSAPDKSGLPSDRFSAERTGGSVSTLTIQRTQQEDSAVYLCASSPQVGEPQHFGDGTRLSIL.

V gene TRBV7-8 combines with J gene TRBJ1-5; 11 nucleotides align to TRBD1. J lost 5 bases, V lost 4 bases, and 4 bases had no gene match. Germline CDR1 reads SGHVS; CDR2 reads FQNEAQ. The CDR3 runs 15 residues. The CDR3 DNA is TGTGCCAGCAGCTCCCGGGACAGGGGGGATCAGCCCCAGCATTTT. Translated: CASSSRDRGDQPQHF.

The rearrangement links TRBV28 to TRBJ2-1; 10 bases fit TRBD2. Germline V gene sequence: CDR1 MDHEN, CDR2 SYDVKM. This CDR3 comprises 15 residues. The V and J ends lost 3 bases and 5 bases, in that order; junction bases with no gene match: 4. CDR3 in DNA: TGTGCCAGCAGTTTGGGGACTAGCGTGAACAATGAGCAGTTCTTC. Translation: CASSLGTSVNNEQFF.

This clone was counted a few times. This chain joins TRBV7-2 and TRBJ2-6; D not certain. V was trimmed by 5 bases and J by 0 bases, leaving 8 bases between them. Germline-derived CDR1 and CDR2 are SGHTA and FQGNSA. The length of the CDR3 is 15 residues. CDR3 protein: CASSPPGSGANVLTF. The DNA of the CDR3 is TGTGCCAGCAGCCCCCCGGGCTCTGGGGCCAACGTCCTGACTTTC.